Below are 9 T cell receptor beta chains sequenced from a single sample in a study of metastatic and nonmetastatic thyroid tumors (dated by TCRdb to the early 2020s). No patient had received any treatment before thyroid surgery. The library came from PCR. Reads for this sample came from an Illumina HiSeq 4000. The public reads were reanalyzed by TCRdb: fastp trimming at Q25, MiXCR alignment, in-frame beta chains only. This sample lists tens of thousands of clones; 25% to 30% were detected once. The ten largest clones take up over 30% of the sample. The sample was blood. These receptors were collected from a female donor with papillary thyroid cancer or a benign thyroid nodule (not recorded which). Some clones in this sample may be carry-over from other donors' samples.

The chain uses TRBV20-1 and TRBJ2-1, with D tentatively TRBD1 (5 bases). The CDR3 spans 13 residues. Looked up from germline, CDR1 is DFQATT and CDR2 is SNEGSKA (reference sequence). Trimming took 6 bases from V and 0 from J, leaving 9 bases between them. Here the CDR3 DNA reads TGCAGTGCCACGGACAACTCCTACAATGAGCAGTTCTTC. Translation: CSATDNSYNEQFF.

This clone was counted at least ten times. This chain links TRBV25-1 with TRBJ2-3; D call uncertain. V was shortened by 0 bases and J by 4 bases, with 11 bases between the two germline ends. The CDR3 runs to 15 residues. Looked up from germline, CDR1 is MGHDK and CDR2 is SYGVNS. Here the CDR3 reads CASSEYIHQADTQYF. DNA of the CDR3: TGTGCCAGCAGTGAATACATTCACCAGGCAGATACGCAGTATTTT.

The CDR3 sequence: CSARGRVSYEQYF. CDR3 in DNA: TGCAGTGCTAGAGGCAGGGTATCCTACGAGCAGTACTTC. This chain links TRBV20-1 with TRBJ2-7; perhaps TRBD1 as D (5 bases). The CDR3 extends over 13 amino acids. The germline CDR1 and CDR2 sequences are DFQATT and SNEGSKA (reference sequence). V was shortened by 1 base and J by 1 base, with 8 bases between the two germline ends.

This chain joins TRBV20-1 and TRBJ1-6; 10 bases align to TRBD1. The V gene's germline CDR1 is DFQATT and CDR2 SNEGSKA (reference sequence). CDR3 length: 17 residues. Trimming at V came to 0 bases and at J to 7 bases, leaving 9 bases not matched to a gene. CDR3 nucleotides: TGCAGTGCTAGAGATCTTCGGACAGGGGGTCCGAATTCACCCCTCCACTTT. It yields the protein CSARDLRTGGPNSPLHF.

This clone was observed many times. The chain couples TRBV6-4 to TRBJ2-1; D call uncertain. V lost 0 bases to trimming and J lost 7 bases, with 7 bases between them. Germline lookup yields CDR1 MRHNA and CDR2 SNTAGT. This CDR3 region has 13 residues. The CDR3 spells CASSDSGENEQFF. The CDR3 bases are TGTGCCAGCAGTGACTCTGGAGAGAATGAGCAGTTCTTC.

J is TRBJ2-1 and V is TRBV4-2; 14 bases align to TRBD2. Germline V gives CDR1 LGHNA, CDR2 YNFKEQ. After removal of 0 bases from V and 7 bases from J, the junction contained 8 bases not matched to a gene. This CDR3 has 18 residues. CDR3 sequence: CASSQERHGTSGRNEQFF. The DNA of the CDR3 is TGTGCCAGCAGCCAAGAGCGACATGGGACTAGCGGGAGAAATGAGCAGTTCTTC.

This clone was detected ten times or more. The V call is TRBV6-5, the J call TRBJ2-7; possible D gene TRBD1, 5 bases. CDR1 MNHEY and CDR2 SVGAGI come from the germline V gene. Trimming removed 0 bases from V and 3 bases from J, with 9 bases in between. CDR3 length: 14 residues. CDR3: CASSYSRTSYEQYF. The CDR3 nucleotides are TGTGCCAGCAGTTACTCCCGGACAAGCTACGAGCAGTACTTC.

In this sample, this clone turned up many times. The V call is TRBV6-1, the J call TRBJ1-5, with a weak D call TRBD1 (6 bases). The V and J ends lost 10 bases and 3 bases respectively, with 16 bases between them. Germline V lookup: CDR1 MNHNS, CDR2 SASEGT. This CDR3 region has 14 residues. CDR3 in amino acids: CATRQSGANQPQHF. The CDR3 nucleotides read TGTGCCACCCGGCAGTCAGGGGCCAATCAGCCCCAGCATTTT.

In DNA form, the CDR3 reads TGCAGTGCTAGAACCGGGACTAGCGGGAGAAGGAATGAGCAGTTCTTC. Protein sequence: CSARTGTSGRRNEQFF. The chain joins TRBV20-1 to TRBJ2-1; 14 bases align to TRBD2. Per germline, CDR1 DFQATT and CDR2 SNEGSKA (reference sequence). V shed 2 bases, J shed 7 bases, and the junction held 7 bases outside the gene matches. The CDR3 length is 16 residues.